A single sample is the source of the 27 T cell receptor beta chains below, sequenced in a study of T cells after yellow fever vaccination. TCRdb recomputed calls from the 5' RACE reads with MiXCR, one row per CDR3 protein. The table has 450,000 to 650,000 distinct CDR3 sequences, about 14% seen once. Source: PBMCs, taken on the day of the yellow fever booster vaccination. The origin of the receptors is a man aged 25-45 years who received the YFV17D yellow fever vaccine.

This clonotype appeared a few times. The chain has TRBV3-1 and TRBJ2-5, with no clear D. Germline CDR1 is LGHDT and CDR2 is YNNKEL (reference sequence). V lost 0 bases to trimming and J lost 2 bases, with 16 bases between them. The length of the CDR3 is 17 residues. CDR3 residues: CASSQDLAEVVQETQYF. In DNA form, the CDR3 reads TGTGCCAGCAGCCAAGATCTGGCAGAAGTAGTTCAAGAGACCCAGTACTTC.

The V and J genes are TRBV7-9 and TRBJ2-1, with TRBD1 matching 8 bases. There are 12 residues in the CDR3. From germline, CDR1 is SEHNR and CDR2 FQNEAQ (reference sequence). The CDR3 spells CWAGQGYNEQFF. The CDR3 DNA reads TGTTGGGCTGGACAGGGCTACAATGAGCAGTTCTTC.

The chain has TRBV18 and TRBJ2-7, with TRBD1 identical over 7 bases. Germline CDR1 KGHSH, CDR2 LQKENI. V shed 4 bases, J shed 3 bases, and the junction held 6 bases outside the gene matches. This CDR3 region has 14 residues. CDR3 residues: CASSLQGQSYEQYF. The CDR3 DNA sequence: TGTGCCAGCTCACTGCAGGGACAGAGCTACGAGCAGTACTTC.

The chain is built from TRBV15 and TRBJ2-6; 7 positions agree with TRBD2. V lost 0 bases to trimming and J lost 4 bases; unmatched junction nucleotides: 6. CDR1 is LNHNV, CDR2 YYDKDF, per germline (reference sequence). The CDR3 sequence is 17 residues long. CDR3 nucleotides: TGTGCCACCAGCAGAGATTGGGGAGGGGCCGGGGCCAACGTCCTGACTTTC. Translation gives CATSRDWGGAGANVLTF.

This rearrangement joins TRBV2 to TRBJ2-1; TRBD2 agrees at 7 bases. Germline CDR1 SNHLY, CDR2 FYNNEI. This CDR3 is built from 13 residues. V lost 8 bases to trimming and J lost 2 bases; unmatched junction nucleotides: 3. The CDR3 region is CASLAEAYNEQFF. Written as DNA, the CDR3 is TGTGCCAGCCTAGCGGAAGCCTACAATGAGCAGTTCTTC.

The rearrangement links TRBV20-1 to TRBJ2-3; TRBD2 agrees at 11 bases. J gave up 2 bases and V 5 bases, and 3 bases lay outside the gene matches. The CDR3 contains 14 residues. Germline CDR1 DFQATT, CDR2 SNEGSKA (reference sequence). The CDR3 protein is CSASGLADTDTQYF. DNA of the CDR3: TGCAGTGCTTCGGGACTAGCGGACACAGATACGCAGTATTTT.

The chain uses TRBV6-2 or TRBV6-3 and TRBJ2-4; weak D call: TRBD2 (7 bases). Germline V gene data show CDR1 as MNHEY and CDR2 as SVGEGT. The CDR3 has 12 amino acids. V lost 6 bases and J 16 bases, leaving 19 bases between the germline ends. CDR3 nucleotide sequence: TGTGCCAGCAGCCAGAGCGGGAACAGGGACTACTTC. As protein: CASSQSGNRDYF.

V and J are TRBV27 and TRBJ2-1; tentatively, D is TRBD1 or TRBD2 (5 bases each). V lost 5 bases and J 3 bases, leaving 11 bases between the germline ends. The CDR3 has 14 amino acids. Germline-derived CDR1 and CDR2 are MNHEY and SMNVEV (reference sequence). Written as DNA, the CDR3 is TGTGCCAGCAGTATCGGGACGGACTACAATGAGCAGTTCTTC. Residues: CASSIGTDYNEQFF.

This clonotype has more than one count but fewer than ten. V and J are TRBV20-1 and TRBJ2-7, with D possibly matching TRBD1 (6 bases). Per the germline V gene, CDR1 is DFQATT and CDR2 is SNEGSKA (reference sequence). This CDR3 spans 13 amino acids. Trimming stripped 3 bases from V and 0 bases from J, with 9 bases between. The CDR3 nucleotides read TGCAGTGCTAGCACAGGGAGCTCCTACGAGCAGTACTTC. Amino acids: CSASTGSSYEQYF.

The rearrangement joins TRBV10-3 to TRBJ2-7; 8 bases match TRBD2. The CDR3 has 15 residues. V shed 2 bases and J 2 bases; nucleotides not matched to a gene: 5. Per the germline V gene, CDR1 is ENHRY and CDR2 is SYGVKD. The DNA of the CDR3 is TGTGCCATCAGTGAGCCAGCGGGAGCACCCTACGAGCAGTACTTC. This encodes CAISEPAGAPYEQYF.

This clonotype was counted a few times. V usage is TRBV29-1 and J usage is TRBJ2-7, with 8 nucleotides matching TRBD2. There are 14 residues in the CDR3. Germline CDR1 is SQVTM and CDR2 is ANQGSEA. V was clipped by 5 bases and J by 3 bases; unmatched bases: 9. The CDR3 reads CSVKIGRGFYEQYF. CDR3 DNA sequence: TGCAGCGTTAAAATCGGGAGGGGGTTCTACGAGCAGTACTTC.

In this sample, this clonotype turned up a few times. This chain connects TRBV12-3 or TRBV12-4 to TRBJ2-1, with D tentatively TRBD2 (7 bases). Trimming cost V 7 bases and J 8 bases, with 15 bases left between them. CDR3 length: 13 residues. The CDR3 DNA reads as TGTGCCAGCAATTTCAGGGGAGGGGATGAGCAGTTCTTC. This encodes CASNFRGGDEQFF.

J is TRBJ1-6 and V is TRBV5-6; D uncertain. Per germline, CDR1 SGHDT and CDR2 YYEEEE. V dropped 6 bases and J dropped 7 bases, with 17 bases sitting between them. This CDR3 spans 15 amino acids. CDR3 loop: CASNRRGEKNSPLHF. The CDR3 DNA is TGTGCCAGCAATAGACGCGGGGAGAAAAATTCACCCCTCCACTTT.

This clonotype was seen a few times. CDR3 DNA: TGTGCCAGCAGCTTAAACCAGGGGGTGGGAAGTGAGCAGTTCTTC. Its translation is CASSLNQGVGSEQFF. The gene calls are TRBV5-6 and TRBJ2-1, with 7 bases fitting TRBD1. The V and J ends lost 2 bases and 9 bases, in that order; junction bases with no gene match: 11. Germline assignment: CDR1 SGHDT and CDR2 YYEEEE. CDR3 length equals 15 residues.

The chain couples TRBV20-1 to TRBJ2-3, with TRBD2 matching over 11 bases. Per the germline V gene, CDR1 is DFQATT and CDR2 is SNEGSKA (reference sequence). With V trimmed by 5 bases and J by 0 bases, 7 bases remained unmatched. The CDR3 is made up of 16 amino acids. The CDR3 region has the DNA TGCAGTGCTCCAAGGGGACTAGCGGCGAGCACAGATACGCAGTATTTT. Protein product: CSAPRGLAASTDTQYF.

V usage is TRBV27 and J usage is TRBJ2-3, with D hard to call. Germline V gives CDR1 MNHEY, CDR2 SMNVEV (reference sequence). The V end was cut by 7 bases, the J end by 3 bases, with 20 bases between. The CDR3 length is 16 residues. CDR3: CASTPEHRYGTDTQYF. The CDR3 nucleotides read TGTGCCAGCACCCCCGAACACCGGTATGGTACAGATACGCAGTATTTT.

This clonotype was detected ten times or more. The chain couples TRBV9 to TRBJ2-3; D remains unclear. This CDR3 spans 15 amino acids. The ends were cut back, 2 bases at V and 0 bases at J, with 10 bases in the middle. CDR1 and CDR2 from the germline V gene are SGDLS and YYNGEE. The CDR3 protein is CASSVRPISTDTQYF. CDR3 DNA: TGTGCCAGCAGCGTGCGACCCATCAGCACAGATACGCAGTATTTT. Full variable domain (remainder filled in from reference TRBV9 and TRBJ2-3): DSGVTQTPKHLITATGQRVTLRCSPRSGDLSVYWYQQSLDQGLQFLIQYYNGEERAKGNILERFSAQQFPDLHSELNLSSLELGDSALYFCASSVRPISTDTQYFGPGTRLTVL.

The chain has TRBV27 and TRBJ2-5; no firm D call. The CDR3 extends over 14 amino acids. Looked up from germline, CDR1 is MNHEY and CDR2 is SMNVEV (reference sequence). Trimming took off 5 bases at V and 5 bases at J, with 15 bases between the two ends. CDR3 protein: CASSQLARGETQYF. The DNA of the CDR3 is TGTGCCAGCAGTCAACTCGCGCGTGGGGAGACCCAGTACTTC.

J is TRBJ1-4 and V is TRBV29-1; possible D gene TRBD1, 6 bases. The CDR3 has 13 residues. Germline loops: CDR1 SQVTM, CDR2 ANQGSEA. Trimming shortened V by 7 bases and J by 5 bases, and 14 bases separated the two germline ends. In nucleotides, the CDR3 is TGCAGCGCAAGGGACAACAAGAATGAAAAACTGTTTTTT. Translated: CSARDNKNEKLFF. Full variable domain (outside the CDR3, taken from reference TRBV29-1 and TRBJ1-4): SAVISQKPSRDICQRGTSLTIQCQVDSQVTMMFWYRQQPGQSLTLIATANQGSEATYESGFVIDKFPISRPNLTFSTLTVSNMSPEDSSIYLCSARDNKNEKLFFGSGTQLSVL.

In this sample, this clonotype turned up a few times. The V and J genes are TRBV18 and TRBJ2-2; D gene unclear. The CDR3 covers 15 residues. Germline CDR1 and CDR2: KGHSH and LQKENI. V was trimmed by 0 bases and J by 4 bases, leaving 9 bases between them. The CDR3 DNA sequence: TGTGCCAGCTCACCACCCAGCCTCGGCACCGGGGAGCTGTTTTTT. It is translated as CASSPPSLGTGELFF.

The sample holds a few counts of this clonotype. The gene calls are TRBV6-1 and TRBJ1-2, with unresolved D. Trimming took 1 base from V and 8 from J, leaving 8 bases between them. The CDR3 covers 12 residues. Germline V gives CDR1 MNHNS, CDR2 SASEGT. CDR3 loop: CASSEGPKGYTF. In DNA form, the CDR3 reads TGTGCCAGCAGTGAAGGGCCGAAGGGCTACACCTTC.

This clonotype was detected a few times. The chain links TRBV6-5 to TRBJ2-7; a weak D match, TRBD2 (6 bases). The CDR3 is made up of 14 amino acids. V lost 0 bases and J 4 bases, leaving 10 bases between the germline ends. Germline lookup yields CDR1 MNHEY and CDR2 SVGAGI. CDR3 bases: TGTGCCAGCAGTTACTCTTCTCGGGAGTACGAGCAGTACTTC. Protein: CASSYSSREYEQYF.

J is TRBJ2-5 and V is TRBV20-1; 9 bases map to TRBD2. V lost 3 bases, J lost 5 bases, and 7 bases stayed unmatched. Germline V CDR1 and CDR2: DFQATT, SNEGSKA (reference sequence). The CDR3 has 14 residues. The CDR3 DNA sequence: TGCAGTGCTAGTTTAGGACTAGCGTATGAGACCCAGTACTTC. Translation: CSASLGLAYETQYF.

The chain joins TRBV10-3 to TRBJ2-5; TRBD2 aligns across 11 bases. The V segment lost 0 bases and the J segment 2 bases; nucleotides outside the gene matches: 5. The V gene's germline CDR1 is ENHRY and CDR2 SYGVKD. The CDR3 contains 17 residues. This CDR3 reads CAISESRTSGPQETQYF. CDR3 sequence (DNA): TGTGCCATCAGTGAGTCTAGGACTAGCGGGCCGCAAGAGACCCAGTACTTC.

This clonotype was counted a few times. This rearrangement joins TRBV12-3 or TRBV12-4 to TRBJ1-5, with D uncertain. Trimming shortened V by 1 base and J by 1 base, and 8 bases separated the two germline ends. The CDR3 length is 15 residues. CDR3 bases: TGTGCCAGCAGTTTAGGCATCCAGAGCAATCAGCCCCAGCATTTT. Its protein is CASSLGIQSNQPQHF.

A few counts support this clonotype. The J gene is TRBJ2-1, the V gene TRBV18; unclear D gene. CDR3 length: 16 amino acids. From germline, CDR1 is KGHSH and CDR2 LQKENI. V lost 0 bases and J 6 bases, leaving 15 bases between the germline ends. The CDR3 DNA reads TGTGCCAGCTCACCACCTACCGGAGTATGGGGCAATGAGCAGTTCTTC. Its translation: CASSPPTGVWGNEQFF.

The chain links TRBV6-5 to TRBJ2-5; D might be TRBD1 (6 bases). This CDR3 has 15 residues. V shed 4 bases and J shed 6 bases, with 18 bases lying between them. CDR1 MNHEY and CDR2 SVGAGI come from the germline V gene. Written as DNA, the CDR3 is TGTGCCAGCAGTTTCGAAGGACAGCCCGGCAAGACCCAGTACTTC. As protein: CASSFEGQPGKTQYF.